This TCR beta chain stems from a study of blood T cell repertoires in COVID-19. Across the study: In each case, the material was cDNA or gDNA derived from T cells, B-cell-depleted T cells, or PBMCs.

Per the authors' pipeline: Estimates of nucleated cell counts were drawn from the amplification of reference gene primers. Generated by immunoSEQ multiplex PCR, the TCRdb table keeps only in-frame clones and is missing some. D and trimming were read from the DNA, whereas the V and J calls and clone size are those reported in that table. Found here are about 250,000 clones, 80% to 85% of them singletons; the top ten hold approximately 5%. Participant age was about 18 to 89 years, and participants resided in about two dozen US areas. Participant-reported clinical history was the basis for cohort assignment. Per the germline V gene, CDR1 is MNHEY and CDR2 is SVGAGI. V was pared by 6 bases and J by 3 bases, with 4 bases of the junction left unmatched. The CDR3 spans 15 residues.

The clonotype comes from a middle-aged man who had been exposed to COVID-19. The rearrangement links TRBV6-5 to TRBJ2-7; 14 nucleotides line up with TRBD2. The specimen was PBMCs or T cells enriched from blood (not recorded which). Written as DNA, the CDR3 is TGTGCCAGCAGGGATGGGACTAGCGGGAGCTACGAGCAGTACTTC. The encoded protein is CASRDGTSGSYEQYF.